Sequencing of this T cell receptor beta chain was carried out in a study of blood T cell repertoires in COVID-19. Turning to the study itself: The origin of the acute and convalescent COVID-19 samples was the United States, Italy and Spain. T cells, B-cell-depleted T cells, or PBMCs supplied cDNA or gDNA.

Authors' processing steps: Nucleated cell counts were estimated from reference gene primer amplification. Profiling relied on immunoSEQ multiplex PCR, and the TCRdb table lists in-frame clones only, not all of them. Clone size and V and J calls were adopted from that table, with D and trimming inferred from the DNA. The sample lists over 120,000 clones, approximately 84% occurring once. The V end lost 4 bases, the J end lost 0 bases, and 14 bases lay between the germline ends. Looked up from germline, CDR1 is SGHKS and CDR2 is YYEKEE (reference sequence). CDR3 length equals 16 residues. The sample comprised peripheral blood. This TCR was recovered from a woman aged 60-70 years with acute or convalescent COVID-19. This sequence joins TRBV5-5 and TRBJ1-5; the D is unclear. CDR3: CASSPEAPYSNQPQHF. The CDR3 DNA is TGTGCCAGCAGCCCGGAGGCACCTTATAGCAATCAGCCCCAGCATTTT.